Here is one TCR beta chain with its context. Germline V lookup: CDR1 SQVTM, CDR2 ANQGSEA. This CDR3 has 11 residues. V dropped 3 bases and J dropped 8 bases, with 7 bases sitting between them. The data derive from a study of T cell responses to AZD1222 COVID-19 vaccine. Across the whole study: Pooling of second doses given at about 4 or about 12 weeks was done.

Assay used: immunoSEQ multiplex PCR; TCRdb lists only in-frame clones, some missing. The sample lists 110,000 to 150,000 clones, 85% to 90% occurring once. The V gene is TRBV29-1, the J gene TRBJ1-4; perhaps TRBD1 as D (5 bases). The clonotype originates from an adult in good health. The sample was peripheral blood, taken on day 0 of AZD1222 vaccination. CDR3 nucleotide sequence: TGCAGCGTTGAGGGGGACGAAAAACTGTTTTTT. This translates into CSVEGDEKLFF.